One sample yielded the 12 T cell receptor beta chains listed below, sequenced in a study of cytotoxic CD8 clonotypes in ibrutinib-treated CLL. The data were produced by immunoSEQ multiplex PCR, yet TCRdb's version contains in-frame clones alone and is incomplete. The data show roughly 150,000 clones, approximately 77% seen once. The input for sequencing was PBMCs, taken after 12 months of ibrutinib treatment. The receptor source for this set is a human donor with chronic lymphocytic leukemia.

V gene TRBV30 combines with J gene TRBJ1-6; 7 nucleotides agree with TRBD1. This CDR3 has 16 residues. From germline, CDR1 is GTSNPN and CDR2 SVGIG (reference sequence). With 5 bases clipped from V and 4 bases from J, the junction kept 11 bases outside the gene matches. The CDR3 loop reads CAWGRDSRNYNSPLHF. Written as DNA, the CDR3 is TGTGCCTGGGGGCGGGACAGTCGAAATTATAATTCACCCCTCCACTTT.

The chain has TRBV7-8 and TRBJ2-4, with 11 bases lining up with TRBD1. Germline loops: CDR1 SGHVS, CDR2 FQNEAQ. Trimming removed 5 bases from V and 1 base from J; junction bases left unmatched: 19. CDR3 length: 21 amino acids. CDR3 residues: CASSPGQGAWVGGLAKNIQYF. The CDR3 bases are TGTGCCAGCAGCCCCGGACAGGGGGCTTGGGTAGGGGGCTTGGCCAAAAACATTCAGTACTTC.

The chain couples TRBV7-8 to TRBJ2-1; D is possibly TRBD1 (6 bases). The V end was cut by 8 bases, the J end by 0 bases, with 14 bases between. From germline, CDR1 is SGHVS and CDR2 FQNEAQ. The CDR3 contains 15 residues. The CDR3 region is CASVLDSASYNEQFF. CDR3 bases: TGTGCCAGCGTACTGGACAGCGCCTCCTACAATGAGCAGTTCTTC.

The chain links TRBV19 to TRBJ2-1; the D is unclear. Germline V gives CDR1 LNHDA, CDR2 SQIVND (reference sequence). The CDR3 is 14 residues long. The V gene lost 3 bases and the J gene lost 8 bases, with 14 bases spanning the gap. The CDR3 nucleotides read TGTGCCAGTAGTATTGTCATTAGAAGCCATGAGCAGTTCTTC. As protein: CASSIVIRSHEQFF. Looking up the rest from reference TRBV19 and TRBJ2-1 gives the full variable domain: DGGITQSPKYLFRKEGQNVTLSCEQNLNHDAMYWYRQDPGQGLRLIYYSQIVNDFQKGDIAEGYSVSREKKESFPLTVTSAQKNPTAFYLCASSIVIRSHEQFFGPGTRLTVL.

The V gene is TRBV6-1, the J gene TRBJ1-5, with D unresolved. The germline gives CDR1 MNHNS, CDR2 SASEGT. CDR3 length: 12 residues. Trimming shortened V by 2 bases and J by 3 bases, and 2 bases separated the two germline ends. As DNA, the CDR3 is TGTGCCAGCAGTGAATACAATCAGCCCCAGCATTTT. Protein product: CASSEYNQPQHF.

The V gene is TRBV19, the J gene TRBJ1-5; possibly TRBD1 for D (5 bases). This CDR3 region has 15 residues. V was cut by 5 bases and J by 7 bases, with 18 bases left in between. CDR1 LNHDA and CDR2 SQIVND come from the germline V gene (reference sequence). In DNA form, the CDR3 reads TGTGCCAGTAGTCCCGGGACGGGAAGGTCCCAGCCCCAGCATTTT. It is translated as CASSPGTGRSQPQHF.

As DNA, the CDR3 is TGTGCCAGCAGTGAGGAAGCGAGGGAAAAACTGTTTTTT. This translates into CASSEEAREKLFF. The chain couples TRBV2 to TRBJ1-4; D unclear. Looked up from germline, CDR1 is SNHLY and CDR2 is FYNNEI. V dropped 3 bases and J dropped 8 bases, with 10 bases sitting between them. This CDR3 spans 13 amino acids.

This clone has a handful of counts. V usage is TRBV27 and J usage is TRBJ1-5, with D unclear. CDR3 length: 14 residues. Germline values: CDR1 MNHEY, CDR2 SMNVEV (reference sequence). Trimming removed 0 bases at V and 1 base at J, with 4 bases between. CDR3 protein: CASSLSYSNQPQHF. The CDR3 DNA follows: TGTGCCAGCAGTTTATCCTACAGCAATCAGCCCCAGCATTTT.

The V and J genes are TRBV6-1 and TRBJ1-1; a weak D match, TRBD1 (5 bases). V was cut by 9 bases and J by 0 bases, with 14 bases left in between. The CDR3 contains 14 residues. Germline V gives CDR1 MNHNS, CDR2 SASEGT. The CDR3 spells CASSGWQLNTEAFF. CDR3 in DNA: TGTGCCAGTTCAGGGTGGCAGTTGAACACTGAAGCTTTCTTT.

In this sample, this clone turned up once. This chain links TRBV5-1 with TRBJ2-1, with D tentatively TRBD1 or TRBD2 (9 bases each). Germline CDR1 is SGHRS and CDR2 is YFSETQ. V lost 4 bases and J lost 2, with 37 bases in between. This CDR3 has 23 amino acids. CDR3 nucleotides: TGCGCCAGCAGCCGCGGGGACAGGGCCCCTCGAATAGCGGGAGCTAGAGCCTACAATGAGCAGTTCTTC. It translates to CASSRGDRAPRIAGARAYNEQFF.

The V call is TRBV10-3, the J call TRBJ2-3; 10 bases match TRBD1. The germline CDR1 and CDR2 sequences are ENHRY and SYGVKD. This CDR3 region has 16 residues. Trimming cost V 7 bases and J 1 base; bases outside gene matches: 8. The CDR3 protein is CAIKMDRGDGTDTQYF. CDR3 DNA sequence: TGTGCCATCAAAATGGACAGGGGGGATGGCACAGATACGCAGTATTTT.

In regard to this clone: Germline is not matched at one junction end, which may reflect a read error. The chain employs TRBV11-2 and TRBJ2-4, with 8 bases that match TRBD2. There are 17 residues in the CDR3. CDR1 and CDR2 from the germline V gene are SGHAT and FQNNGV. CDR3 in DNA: TGTGCCAGCAGCTCCCCACGCGGGGGGAGGGCCAGAAACATTCAGTACTTC. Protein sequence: CASSSPRGGRARNIQYF.